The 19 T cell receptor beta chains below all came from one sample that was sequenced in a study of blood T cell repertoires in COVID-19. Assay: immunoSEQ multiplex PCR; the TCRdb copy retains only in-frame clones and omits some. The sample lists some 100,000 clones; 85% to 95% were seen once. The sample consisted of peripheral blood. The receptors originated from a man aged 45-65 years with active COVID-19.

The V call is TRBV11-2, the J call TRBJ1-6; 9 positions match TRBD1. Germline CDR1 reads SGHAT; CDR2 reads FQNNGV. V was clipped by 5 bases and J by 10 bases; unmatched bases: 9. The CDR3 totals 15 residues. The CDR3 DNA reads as TGTGCCAGCAGCATAAGGACAGGGGAGTCATCACCCCTCCACTTT. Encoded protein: CASSIRTGESSPLHF.

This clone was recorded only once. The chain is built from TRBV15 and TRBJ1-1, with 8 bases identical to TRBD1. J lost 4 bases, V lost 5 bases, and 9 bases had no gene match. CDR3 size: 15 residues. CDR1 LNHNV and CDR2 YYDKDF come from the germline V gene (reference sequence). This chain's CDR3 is CATSPDQGQATEAFF. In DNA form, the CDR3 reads TGTGCCACCAGCCCAGACCAGGGACAGGCCACTGAAGCTTTCTTT.

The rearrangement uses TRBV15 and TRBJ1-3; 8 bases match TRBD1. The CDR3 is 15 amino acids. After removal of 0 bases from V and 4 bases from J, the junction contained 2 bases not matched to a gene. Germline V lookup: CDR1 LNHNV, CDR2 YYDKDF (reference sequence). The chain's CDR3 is CATSRDRTGGNTIYF. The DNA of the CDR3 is TGTGCCACCAGCAGAGATCGGACAGGGGGAAACACCATATATTTT.

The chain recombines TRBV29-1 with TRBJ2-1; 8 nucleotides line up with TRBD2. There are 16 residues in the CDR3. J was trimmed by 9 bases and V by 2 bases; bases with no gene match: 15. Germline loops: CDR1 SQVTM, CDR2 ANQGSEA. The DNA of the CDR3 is TGCAGCGTTGAATCGGCAGGACTAGCTGCTACGGGTGAGCAGTTCTTC. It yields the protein CSVESAGLAATGEQFF.

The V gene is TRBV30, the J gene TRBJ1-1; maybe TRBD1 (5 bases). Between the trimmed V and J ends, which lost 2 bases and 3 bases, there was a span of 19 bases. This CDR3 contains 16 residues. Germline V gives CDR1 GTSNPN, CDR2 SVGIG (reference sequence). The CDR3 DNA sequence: TGTGCCTGGAGTCTATTTAGGGGCAACCGGGACACTGAAGCTTTCTTT. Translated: CAWSLFRGNRDTEAFF. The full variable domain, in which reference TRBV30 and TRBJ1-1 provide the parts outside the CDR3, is SQTIHQWPATLVQPVGSPLSLECTVEGTSNPNLYWYRQAAGRGLQLLFYSVGIGQISSEVPQNLSASRPQDRQFILSSKKLLLSDSGFYLCAWSLFRGNRDTEAFFGQGTRLTVV.

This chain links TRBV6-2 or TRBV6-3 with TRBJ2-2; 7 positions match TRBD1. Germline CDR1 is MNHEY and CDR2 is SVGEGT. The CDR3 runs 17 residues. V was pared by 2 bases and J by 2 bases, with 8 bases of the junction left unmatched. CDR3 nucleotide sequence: TGTGCCAGCAGTTACAGTTTGGCAGGGGGTAACACCGGGGAGCTGTTTTTT. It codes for CASSYSLAGGNTGELFF.

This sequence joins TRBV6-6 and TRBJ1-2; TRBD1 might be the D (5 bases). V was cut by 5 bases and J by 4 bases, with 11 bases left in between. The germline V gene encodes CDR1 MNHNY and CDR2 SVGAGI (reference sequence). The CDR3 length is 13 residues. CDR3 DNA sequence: TGTGCCAGCAGTCTCAGGGAAAGCTATGGCTACACCTTC. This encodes CASSLRESYGYTF.

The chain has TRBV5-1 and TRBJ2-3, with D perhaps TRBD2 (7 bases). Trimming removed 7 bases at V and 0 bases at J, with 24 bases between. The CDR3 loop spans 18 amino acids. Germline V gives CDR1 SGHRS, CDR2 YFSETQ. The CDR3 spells CASGGGSSRDLSTDTQYF. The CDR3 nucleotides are TGCGCCAGCGGGGGCGGGAGTTCGAGGGACTTAAGCACAGATACGCAGTATTTT.

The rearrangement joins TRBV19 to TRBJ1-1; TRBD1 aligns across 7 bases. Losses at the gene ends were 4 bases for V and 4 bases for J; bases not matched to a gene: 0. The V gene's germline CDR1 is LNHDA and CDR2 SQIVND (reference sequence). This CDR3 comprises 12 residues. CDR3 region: CASSNRGTEAFF. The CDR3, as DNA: TGTGCCAGTAGTAACAGGGGCACTGAAGCTTTCTTT.

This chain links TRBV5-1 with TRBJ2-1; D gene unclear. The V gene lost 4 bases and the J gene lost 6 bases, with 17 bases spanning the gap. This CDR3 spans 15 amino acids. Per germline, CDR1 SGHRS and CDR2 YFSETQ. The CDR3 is CASSPGVNPPNEQFF. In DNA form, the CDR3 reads TGCGCCAGCAGCCCGGGTGTCAACCCACCCAATGAGCAGTTCTTC.

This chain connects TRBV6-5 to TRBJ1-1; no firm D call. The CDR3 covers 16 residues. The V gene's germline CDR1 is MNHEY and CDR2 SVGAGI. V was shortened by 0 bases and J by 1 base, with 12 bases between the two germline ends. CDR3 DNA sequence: TGTGCCAGCAGTTACTCCCAGCGGAGGAGGAACACTGAAGCTTTCTTT. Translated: CASSYSQRRRNTEAFF.

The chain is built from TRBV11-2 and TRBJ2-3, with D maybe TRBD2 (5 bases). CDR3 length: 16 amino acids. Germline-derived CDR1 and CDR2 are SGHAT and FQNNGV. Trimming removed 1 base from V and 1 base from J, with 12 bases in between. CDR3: CASSLASGTGTDTQYF. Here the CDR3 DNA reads TGTGCCAGCAGCTTAGCTTCGGGAACCGGCACAGATACGCAGTATTTT.

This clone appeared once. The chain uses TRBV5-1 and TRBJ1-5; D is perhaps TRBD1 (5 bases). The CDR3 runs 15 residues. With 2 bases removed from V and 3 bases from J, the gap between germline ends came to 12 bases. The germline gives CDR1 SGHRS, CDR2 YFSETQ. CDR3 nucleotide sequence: TGCGCCAGCAGCTTTACAGGTGGAGACAATCAGCCCCAGCATTTT. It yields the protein CASSFTGGDNQPQHF.

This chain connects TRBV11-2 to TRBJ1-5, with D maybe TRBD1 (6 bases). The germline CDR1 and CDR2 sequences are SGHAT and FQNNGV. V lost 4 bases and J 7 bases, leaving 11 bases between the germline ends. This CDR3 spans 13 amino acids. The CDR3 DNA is TGTGCCAGCAGCTCGCAGGGGAACCAGCCCCAGCATTTT. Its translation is CASSSQGNQPQHF. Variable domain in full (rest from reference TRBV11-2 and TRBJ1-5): EAGVAQSPRYKIIEKRQSVAFWCNPISGHATLYWYQQILGQGPKLLIQFQNNGVVDDSQLPKDRFSAERLKGVDSTLKIQPAKLEDSAVYLCASSSQGNQPQHFGDGTRLSIL.

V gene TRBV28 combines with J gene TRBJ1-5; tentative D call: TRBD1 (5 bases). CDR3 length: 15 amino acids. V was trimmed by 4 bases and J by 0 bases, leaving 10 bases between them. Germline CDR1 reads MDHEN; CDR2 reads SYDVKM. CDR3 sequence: CASSSRGYSNQPQHF. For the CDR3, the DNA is TGTGCCAGCAGTTCTCGGGGGTATAGCAATCAGCCCCAGCATTTT.

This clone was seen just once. The CDR3 DNA sequence: TGTGCCAGCAGCCAAGATCCATGGACTAGCGGATTTAGCTCCTACAATGAGCAGTTCTTC. Protein: CASSQDPWTSGFSSYNEQFF. The chain has TRBV3-1 (or the pseudogene TRBV3-2) and TRBJ2-1; 10 bases align to TRBD2. Trimming cost V 0 bases and J 0 bases; bases outside gene matches: 11. Germline CDR1 is LGHDT and CDR2 is YNNKEL (reference sequence). There are 20 residues in the CDR3.

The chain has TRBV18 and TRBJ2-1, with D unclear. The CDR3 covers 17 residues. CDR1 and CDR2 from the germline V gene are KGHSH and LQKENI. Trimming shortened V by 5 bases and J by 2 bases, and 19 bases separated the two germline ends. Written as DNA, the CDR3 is TGTGCCAGCTCATCCTACCTGCAAGGAGCTCCCTACAATGAGCAGTTCTTC. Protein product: CASSSYLQGAPYNEQFF.

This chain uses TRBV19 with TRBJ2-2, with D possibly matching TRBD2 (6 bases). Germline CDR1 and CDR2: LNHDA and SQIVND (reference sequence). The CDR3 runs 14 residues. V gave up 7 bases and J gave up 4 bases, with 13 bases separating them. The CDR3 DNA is TGTGCCAGTATATCGGGGGTGACCACCGGGGAGCTGTTTTTT. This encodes CASISGVTTGELFF. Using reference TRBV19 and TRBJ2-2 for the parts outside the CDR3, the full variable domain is DGGITQSPKYLFRKEGQNVTLSCEQNLNHDAMYWYRQDPGQGLRLIYYSQIVNDFQKGDIAEGYSVSREKKESFPLTVTSAQKNPTAFYLCASISGVTTGELFFGEGSRLTVL.

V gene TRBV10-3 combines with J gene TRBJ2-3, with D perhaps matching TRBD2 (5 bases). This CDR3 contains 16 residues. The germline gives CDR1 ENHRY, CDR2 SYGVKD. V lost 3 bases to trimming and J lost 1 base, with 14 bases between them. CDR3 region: CAISDNGETGTDTQYF. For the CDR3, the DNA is TGTGCCATCAGTGATAACGGGGAGACGGGCACAGATACGCAGTATTTT.